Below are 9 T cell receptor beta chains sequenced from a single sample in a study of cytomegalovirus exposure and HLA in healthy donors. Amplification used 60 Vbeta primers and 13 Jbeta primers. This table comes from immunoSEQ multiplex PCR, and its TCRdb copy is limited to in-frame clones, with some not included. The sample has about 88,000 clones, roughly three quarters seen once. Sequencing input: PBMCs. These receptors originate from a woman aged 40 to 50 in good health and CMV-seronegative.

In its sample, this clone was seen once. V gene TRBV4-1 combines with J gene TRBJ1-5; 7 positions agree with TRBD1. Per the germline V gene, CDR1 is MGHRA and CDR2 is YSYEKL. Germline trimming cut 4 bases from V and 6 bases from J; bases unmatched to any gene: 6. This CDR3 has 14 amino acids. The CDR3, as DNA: TGCGCCAGCAGCCTACTACAGGGGCCTCAGCCCCAGCATTTT. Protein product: CASSLLQGPQPQHF.

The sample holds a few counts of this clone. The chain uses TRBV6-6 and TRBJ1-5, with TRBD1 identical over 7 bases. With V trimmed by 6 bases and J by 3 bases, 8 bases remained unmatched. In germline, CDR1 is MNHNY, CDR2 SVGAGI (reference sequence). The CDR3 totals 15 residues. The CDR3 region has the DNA TGTGCCAGCAGGGGACAGCAATTGAACAATCAGCCCCAGCATTTT. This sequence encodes CASRGQQLNNQPQHF.

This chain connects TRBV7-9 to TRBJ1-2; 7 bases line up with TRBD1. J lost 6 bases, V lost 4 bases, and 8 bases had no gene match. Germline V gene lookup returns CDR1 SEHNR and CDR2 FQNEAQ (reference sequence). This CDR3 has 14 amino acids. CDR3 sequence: CASSSQGQFNGYTF. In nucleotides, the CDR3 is TGTGCCAGCAGCTCCCAGGGACAGTTTAATGGCTACACCTTC.

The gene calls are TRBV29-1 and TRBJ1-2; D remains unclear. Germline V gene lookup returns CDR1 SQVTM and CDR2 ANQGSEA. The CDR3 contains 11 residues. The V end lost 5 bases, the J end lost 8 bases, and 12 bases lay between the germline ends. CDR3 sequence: CSVPEAEGYTF. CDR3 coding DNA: TGCAGCGTTCCCGAAGCGGAGGGCTACACCTTC.

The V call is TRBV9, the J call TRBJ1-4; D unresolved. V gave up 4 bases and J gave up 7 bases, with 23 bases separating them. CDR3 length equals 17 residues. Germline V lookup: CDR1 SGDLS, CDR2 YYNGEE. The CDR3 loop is CASSSRNLRSGSEKLFF. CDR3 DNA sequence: TGTGCCAGCAGCTCAAGAAATCTCAGGTCGGGGAGTGAAAAACTGTTTTTT.

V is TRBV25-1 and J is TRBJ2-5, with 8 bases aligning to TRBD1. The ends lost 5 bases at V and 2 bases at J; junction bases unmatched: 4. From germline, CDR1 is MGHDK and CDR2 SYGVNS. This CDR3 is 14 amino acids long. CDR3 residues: CASSPRTGQETQYF. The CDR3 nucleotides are TGTGCCAGCAGTCCTCGGACAGGGCAAGAGACCCAGTACTTC.

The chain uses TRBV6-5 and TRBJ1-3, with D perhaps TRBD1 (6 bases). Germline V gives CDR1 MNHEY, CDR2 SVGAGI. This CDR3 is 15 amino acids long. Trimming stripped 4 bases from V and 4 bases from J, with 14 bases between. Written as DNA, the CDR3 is TGTGCCAGCAGTTCTCCGAGGGGGTCCGGAAACACCATATATTTT. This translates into CASSSPRGSGNTIYF.

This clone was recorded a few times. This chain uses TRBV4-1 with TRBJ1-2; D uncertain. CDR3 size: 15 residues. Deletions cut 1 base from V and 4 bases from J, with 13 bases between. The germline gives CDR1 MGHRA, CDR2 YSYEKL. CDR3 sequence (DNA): TGCGCCAGCAGCCAAGTGTCGGCGGCTACCTATGGCTACACCTTC. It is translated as CASSQVSAATYGYTF.

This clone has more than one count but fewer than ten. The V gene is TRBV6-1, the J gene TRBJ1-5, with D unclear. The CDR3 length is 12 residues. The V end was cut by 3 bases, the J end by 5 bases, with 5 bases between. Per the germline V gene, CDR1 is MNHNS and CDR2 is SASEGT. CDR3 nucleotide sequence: TGTGCCAGCAGTGATCCTTATCAGCCCCAGCATTTT. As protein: CASSDPYQPQHF.